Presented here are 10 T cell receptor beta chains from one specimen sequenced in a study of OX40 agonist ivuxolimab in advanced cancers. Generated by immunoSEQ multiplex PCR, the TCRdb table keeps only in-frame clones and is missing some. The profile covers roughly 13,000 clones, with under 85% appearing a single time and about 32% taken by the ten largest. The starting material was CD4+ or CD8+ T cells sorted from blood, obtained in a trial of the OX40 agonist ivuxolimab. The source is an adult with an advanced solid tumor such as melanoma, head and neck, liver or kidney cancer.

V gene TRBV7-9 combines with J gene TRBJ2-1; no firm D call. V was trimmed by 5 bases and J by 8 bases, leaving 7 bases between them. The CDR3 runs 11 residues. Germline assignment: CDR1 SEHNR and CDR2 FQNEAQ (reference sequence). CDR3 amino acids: CASSPLDEQFF. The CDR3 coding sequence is TGTGCCAGCAGCCCGTTAGATGAGCAGTTCTTC.

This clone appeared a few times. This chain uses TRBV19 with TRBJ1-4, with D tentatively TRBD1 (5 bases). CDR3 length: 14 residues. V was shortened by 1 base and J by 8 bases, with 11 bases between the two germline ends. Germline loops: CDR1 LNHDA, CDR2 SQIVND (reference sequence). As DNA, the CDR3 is TGTGCCAGTAGTATAGGGGGGATAAGCGAAAAACTGTTTTTT. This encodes CASSIGGISEKLFF.

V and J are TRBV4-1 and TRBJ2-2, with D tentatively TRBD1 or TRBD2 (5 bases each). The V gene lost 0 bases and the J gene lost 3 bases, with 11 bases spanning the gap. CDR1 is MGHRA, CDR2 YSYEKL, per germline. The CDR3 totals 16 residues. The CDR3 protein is CASSQDRDPYTGELFF. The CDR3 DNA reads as TGCGCCAGCAGCCAAGACCGGGACCCTTACACCGGGGAGCTGTTTTTT.

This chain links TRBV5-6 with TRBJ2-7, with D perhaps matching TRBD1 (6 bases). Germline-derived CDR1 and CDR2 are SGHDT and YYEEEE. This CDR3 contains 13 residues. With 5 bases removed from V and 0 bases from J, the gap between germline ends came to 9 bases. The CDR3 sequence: CASSWDNSYEQYF. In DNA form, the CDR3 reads TGTGCCAGCAGTTGGGACAACTCCTACGAGCAGTACTTC. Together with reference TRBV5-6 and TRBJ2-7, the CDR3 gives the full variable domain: DAGVTQSPTHLIKTRGQQVTLRCSPKSGHDTVSWYQQALGQGPQFIFQYYEEEERQRGNFPDRFSGHQFPNYSSELNVNALLLGDSALYLCASSWDNSYEQYFGPGTRLTVT.

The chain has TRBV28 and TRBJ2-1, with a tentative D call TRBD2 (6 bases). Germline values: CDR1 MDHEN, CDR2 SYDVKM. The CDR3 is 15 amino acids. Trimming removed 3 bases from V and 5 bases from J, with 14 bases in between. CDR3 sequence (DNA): TGTGCCAGCAGTTTCACGGGAGAGAGGGACAATGAGCAGTTCTTC. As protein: CASSFTGERDNEQFF. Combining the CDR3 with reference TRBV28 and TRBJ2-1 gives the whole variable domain DVKVTQSSRYLVKRTGEKVFLECVQDMDHENMFWYRQDPGLGLRLIYFSYDVKMKEKGDIPEGYSVSREKKERFSLILESASTNQTSMYLCASSFTGERDNEQFFGPGTRLTVL.

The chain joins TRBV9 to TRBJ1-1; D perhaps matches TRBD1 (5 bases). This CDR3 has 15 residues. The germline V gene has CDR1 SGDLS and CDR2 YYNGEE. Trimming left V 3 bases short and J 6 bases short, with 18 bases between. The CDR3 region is CASSATDRWEAEAFF. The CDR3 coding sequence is TGTGCCAGCAGCGCGACAGACAGATGGGAGGCTGAAGCTTTCTTT.

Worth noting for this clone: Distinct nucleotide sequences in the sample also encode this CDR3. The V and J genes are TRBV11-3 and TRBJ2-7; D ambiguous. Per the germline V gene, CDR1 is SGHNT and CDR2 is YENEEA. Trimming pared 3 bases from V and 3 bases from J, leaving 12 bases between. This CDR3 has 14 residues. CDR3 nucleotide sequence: TGTGCCAGCAGCTTTCGAGGACCCTACTACGAGCAGTACTTC. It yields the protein CASSFRGPYYEQYF.

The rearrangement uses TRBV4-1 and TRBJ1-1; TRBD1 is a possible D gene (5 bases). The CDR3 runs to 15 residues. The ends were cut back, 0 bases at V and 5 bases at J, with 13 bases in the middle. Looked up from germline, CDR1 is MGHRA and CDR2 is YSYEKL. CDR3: CASSQDMAGRTEAFF. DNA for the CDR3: TGCGCCAGCAGCCAAGATATGGCAGGGAGGACTGAAGCTTTCTTT.

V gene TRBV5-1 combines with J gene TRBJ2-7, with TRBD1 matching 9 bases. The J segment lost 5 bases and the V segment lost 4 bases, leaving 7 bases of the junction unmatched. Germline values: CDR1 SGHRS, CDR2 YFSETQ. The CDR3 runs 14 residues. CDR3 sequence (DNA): TGCGCCAGCAGCAGCGACAGGGGGATCGACGAGCAGTACTTC. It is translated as CASSSDRGIDEQYF.

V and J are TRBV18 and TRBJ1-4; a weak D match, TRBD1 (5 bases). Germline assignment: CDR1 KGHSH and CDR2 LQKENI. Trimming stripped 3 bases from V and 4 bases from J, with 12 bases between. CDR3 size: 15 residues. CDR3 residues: CASSPRDSDNEKLFF. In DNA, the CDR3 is TGTGCCAGCTCACCCCGGGACTCCGATAATGAAAAACTGTTTTTT.